These T cell receptor beta chains were read from a single sample in a study of cytomegalovirus exposure and HLA in healthy donors. Here immunoSEQ multiplex PCR was the method, and the copy in TCRdb shows in-frame clones only, minus some. The sample's table shows 30,000 to 35,000 clones. Sequenced input: PBMCs. The receptors derive from a woman aged 40 to 50 in good health and CMV-seropositive. Each CDR3 is given with its conserved first and last residue. The order of the fields is J gene, D gene, V gene, CDR3 protein, CDR3 DNA. D genes are given only for firm matches.

TRBJ2-1	.	TRBV7-3	CASSQVPGQYNEQFF	TGTGCCAGCAGCCAGGTCCCCGGACAGTACAATGAGCAGTTCTTC
TRBJ2-4	.	TRBV6-5	CASQGWGLAKNIQYF	TGTGCCAGCCAAGGTTGGGGCCTAGCCAAAAACATTCAGTACTTC
TRBJ1-2	TRBD1	TRBV28	CASSYRTGISYTF	TGTGCCAGCAGTTACAGGACAGGGATCAGCTACACCTTC
TRBJ1-2	.	TRBV7-2	CASSLSRGRDSNYGYTF	TGTGCCAGCAGCCTTTCGCGGGGACGGGACTCTAACTATGGCTACACCTTC
TRBJ2-2	.	TRBV28	CASSRFYANTGELFF	TGTGCCAGCAGCCGCTTCTACGCGAACACCGGGGAGCTGTTTTTT
TRBJ1-2	.	TRBV7-9	CASSLQGIYGYTF	TGTGCCAGCAGCTTACAGGGTATCTATGGCTACACCTTC
TRBJ2-7	TRBD1	TRBV19	CASSASGTGIYEQYF	TGTGCCAGTAGTGCCTCCGGGACAGGGATCTACGAGCAGTACTTC
TRBJ2-7	TRBD2	TRBV4-2	CASSQDWTSGAYEQYF	TGTGCCAGCAGCCAAGACTGGACTAGCGGCGCCTACGAGCAGTACTTC
TRBJ2-3	TRBD2	TRBV6-4	CASSKLAGPSTDTQYF	TGTGCCAGCAGTAAACTAGCGGGCCCTAGCACAGATACGCAGTATTTT
TRBJ2-4	.	TRBV11-2	CASSSRLAKNIQYF	TGTGCCAGCAGCTCACGGTTAGCCAAAAACATTCAGTACTTC
TRBJ1-2	TRBD1	TRBV29-1	CSVEDRTGGDYGYTF	TGCAGCGTTGAGGACAGGACAGGGGGGGACTATGGCTACACCTTC
TRBJ1-2	.	TRBV6-1	CASSEQTGGYTF	TGTGCCAGCAGTGAACAGACGGGGGGCTACACCTTC
TRBJ2-7	TRBD2	TRBV7-9	CASSPILAGVGEQYF	TGTGCCAGCAGCCCCATACTAGCGGGAGTTGGTGAGCAGTACTTC
TRBJ2-1	.	TRBV6-1	CASSEVGAALINEQFF	TGTGCCAGCAGTGAAGTGGGGGCCGCACTTATCAATGAGCAGTTCTTC
TRBJ2-7	.	TRBV7-9	CASSLGSYEQYF	TGTGCCAGCAGCCTGGGGAGCTACGAGCAGTACTTC
TRBJ2-5	TRBD1	TRBV5-1	CASTTGGQETQYF	TGCGCCAGTACGACAGGGGGCCAAGAGACCCAGTACTTC
TRBJ1-5	TRBD1	TRBV18	CASSHGDRGQPQHF	TGTGCCAGCTCACATGGGGACAGAGGTCAGCCCCAGCATTTT
TRBJ2-6	.	TRBV30	CAWGVGGANVLTF	TGTGCCTGGGGAGTTGGTGGGGCCAACGTCCTGACTTTC
TRBJ2-2	.	TRBV2	CASSVAVGELFF	TGTGCCAGCAGTGTCGCGGTAGGGGAGCTGTTTTTT
TRBJ2-7	TRBD1	TRBV9	CASSARDSMNEQYF	TGTGCCAGCAGCGCACGGGACAGTATGAACGAGCAGTACTTC
TRBJ2-5	TRBD2	TRBV25-1	CASSEGGGQETQYF	TGTGCCAGCAGTGAAGGGGGGGGTCAAGAGACCCAGTACTTC
TRBJ2-3	TRBD2	TRBV4-2	CASSRPEGSGSSDTQYF	TGTGCCAGCAGCCGCCCTGAGGGTAGCGGGAGTTCAGATACGCAGTATTTT
TRBJ2-3	.	TRBV29-1	CSVPSGGGGVAQYF	TGCAGCGTCCCTTCTGGGGGCGGTGGTGTTGCGCAGTATTTT
TRBJ2-5	.	TRBV9	CASSMPGAQETQYF	TGTGCCAGCAGCATGCCGGGAGCCCAAGAGACCCAGTACTTC
TRBJ1-5	TRBD1	TRBV18	CASSIQGDQPQHF	TGTGCCAGCTCAATTCAGGGGGATCAGCCCCAGCATTTT
TRBJ2-3	.	TRBV5-1	CASSLGSLDTQYF	TGCGCCAGCAGCTTGGGTTCCCTGGATACGCAGTATTTT
TRBJ1-5	TRBD1	TRBV28	CASSSAGTGNNQPQHF	TGTGCCAGCAGTTCCGCCGGGACAGGTAACAATCAGCCCCAGCATTTT
TRBJ2-7	TRBD2	TRBV19	CASSSGGSGTLYEQYF	TGTGCCAGTAGTAGCGGTGGTAGCGGGACCCTCTACGAGCAGTACTTC
TRBJ2-3	TRBD2	TRBV19	CASSSGSTDTQYF	TGTGCCAGTAGTAGCGGGAGTACAGATACGCAGTATTTT
TRBJ1-1	TRBD1	TRBV19	CASTGTEPEAFF	TGTGCCAGTACCGGGACAGAGCCTGAAGCTTTCTTT
TRBJ1-5	.	TRBV19	CASSIVGGNQPQHF	TGTGCCAGTAGTATAGTTGGGGGGAATCAGCCCCAGCATTTT
TRBJ2-3	.	TRBV9	CASSVGLTNTDTQYF	TGTGCCAGCAGCGTAGGCCTGACTAACACAGATACGCAGTATTTT
TRBJ2-3	TRBD2	TRBV6-1	CASRETSGTGDTQYF	TGTGCCAGCAGGGAGACTAGCGGGACAGGAGATACGCAGTATTTT
TRBJ2-7	TRBD1	TRBV4-3	CASSQVRDRAHEQYF	TGCGCCAGCAGCCAAGTTAGGGACAGGGCACACGAGCAGTACTTC
TRBJ2-1	.	TRBV28	CASSGLTALPVF	TGTGCCAGCAGTGGACTTACAGCGCTTCCCGTCTTC
TRBJ2-1	TRBD2	TRBV2	CASSPRTSGRRNEQFF	TGTGCCAGCAGTCCTCGGACTAGCGGGAGGAGAAATGAGCAGTTCTTC
TRBJ2-2	.	TRBV4-2	CASSHGLRDKLTGELFF	TGTGCCAGCAGCCATGGGCTCCGGGACAAGTTGACCGGGGAGCTGTTTTTT
TRBJ2-7	TRBD1	TRBV5-6	CASSLGGTGDPEQYF	TGTGCCAGCAGCTTGGGCGGGACAGGGGACCCCGAGCAGTACTTC
TRBJ2-5	.	TRBV9	CASSETEGRGWGETQYF	TGTGCCAGCAGCGAGACGGAGGGCAGGGGGTGGGGGGAGACCCAGTACTTC
TRBJ1-2	TRBD1	TRBV18	CASSATRGQGDGYTF	TGTGCCAGCTCCGCTACCAGGGGGCAAGGCGATGGCTACACCTTC
TRBJ2-1	TRBD2	TRBV18	CASSHLPLAGGAYNEQFF	TGTGCCAGCTCACACCTTCCCCTAGCGGGAGGGGCTTACAATGAGCAGTTCTTC
TRBJ1-1	.	TRBV6-1	CASSLGQTGGTEAFF	TGTGCCAGCAGTCTCGGTCAAACCGGGGGCACTGAAGCTTTCTTT
TRBJ2-7	TRBD1	TRBV7-2	CASSRTGSSYEQYF	TGTGCCAGCAGCCGGACAGGGTCCTCCTACGAGCAGTACTTC
TRBJ1-1	.	TRBV7-8	CASSPNEAFF	TGTGCCAGCAGCCCAAATGAAGCTTTCTTT
TRBJ2-7	TRBD2	TRBV5-1	CASSPAGTSYEQYF	TGCGCCAGCAGCCCGGCCGGGACTAGCTACGAGCAGTACTTC
TRBJ2-7	TRBD2	TRBV29-1	CSVGGLAGAPSYEQYF	TGCAGCGTCGGAGGGCTAGCGGGAGCCCCTTCCTACGAGCAGTACTTC
TRBJ2-2	TRBD2	TRBV30	CAWRGRGGRFTGELFF	TGTGCCTGGAGGGGTAGGGGCGGGAGATTCACCGGGGAGCTGTTTTTT
TRBJ2-5	TRBD1	TRBV4-1	CASSQALGQGQETQYF	TGCGCCAGCAGCCAGGCTCTTGGACAGGGTCAAGAGACCCAGTACTTC
TRBJ2-3	.	TRBV28	CASSLFGLRLPHADTQYF	TGTGCCAGCAGTTTATTTGGGCTCCGCCTGCCACACGCAGATACGCAGTATTTT
TRBJ2-7	TRBD2	TRBV4-1	CASSPLGELAGSYEQYF	TGCGCCAGCAGCCCTCTCGGGGAACTAGCGGGATCCTACGAGCAGTACTTC